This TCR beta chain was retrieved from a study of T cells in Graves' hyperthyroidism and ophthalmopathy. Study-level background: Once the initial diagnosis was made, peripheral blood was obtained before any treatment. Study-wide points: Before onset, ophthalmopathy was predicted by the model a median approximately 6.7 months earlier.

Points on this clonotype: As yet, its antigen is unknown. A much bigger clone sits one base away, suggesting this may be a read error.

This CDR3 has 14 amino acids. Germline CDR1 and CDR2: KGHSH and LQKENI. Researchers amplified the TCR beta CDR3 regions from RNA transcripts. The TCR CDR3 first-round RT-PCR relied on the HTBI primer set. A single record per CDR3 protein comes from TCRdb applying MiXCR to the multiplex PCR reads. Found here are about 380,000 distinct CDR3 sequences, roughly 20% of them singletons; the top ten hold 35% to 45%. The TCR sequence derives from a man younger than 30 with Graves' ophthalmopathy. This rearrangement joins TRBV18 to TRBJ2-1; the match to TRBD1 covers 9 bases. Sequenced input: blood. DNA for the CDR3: TGTACCAGCTCCCGGACAGGGGCCATCAATGAGCAGTTCTTC. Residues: CTSSRTGAINEQFF.